This record covers a single T cell receptor (beta chain). Its antigen is undetermined. This sample was included in a study of early T cells in non-severe SARS-CoV-2 infection. Background on the study: Sequenced material consisted of bulk RNA (from unsorted whole blood), and chains were unpaired.

Unique molecular identifiers were attached to individual cDNA molecules. TCRdb itself ran the 5' RACE reads through MiXCR, one entry per CDR3 protein. The table lists tens of thousands of distinct CDR3 sequences, around 16% of them singletons. Whole-study results and caveats: VDJdb-based matching was biased toward anti-spike CD8 responses and missed private and CD4 specificities.

V shed 1 base and J 10 bases; nucleotides not matched to a gene: 4. Germline V gene lookup returns CDR1 SGHAT and CDR2 FQNNGV. The CDR3 spans 14 residues. What was sequenced was whole blood. The J gene is TRBJ1-6, the V gene TRBV11-2, with TRBD1 matching over 7 bases. The TCR comes from an adult who was a healthcare worker with PCR-confirmed SARS-CoV-2 infection or an uninfected control (not recorded which). The CDR3 spells CASSLGGGASPLHF. The CDR3 region has the DNA TGTGCCAGCAGCTTAGGAGGGGGCGCCTCACCCCTCCACTTT.